This T cell receptor (beta chain) was identified during a study of CD4 T cells in relation to SARS-CoV-2 and coronaviruses. The unexposed donors gave CD4+ T cells in about 2010-2019, prior to COVID-19. The cells were cultured for around ten days before CD4+ T cells were isolated. Testing used SARS-CoV-2 S/N and four cold-coronavirus spikes on unexposed-donor CD4+ T cells, cells permitting. In its sample, this clone was seen a few times. Its antigen remains unidentified. Libraries were prepared by immunoSEQ multiplex PCR; TCRdb keeps only in-frame clonotypes and omits some of them. The data contain roughly 18,000 clones, approximately 81% of them singletons. Per the germline V gene, CDR1 is SGHDT and CDR2 is YYEEEE. Deletions cut 3 bases from V and 3 bases from J, with 12 bases between. This CDR3 has 14 amino acids.

Input material: CD4+ T cells from PBMCs, cultured in vitro. This chain links TRBV5-6 with TRBJ1-1; weak D call: TRBD1 (5 bases). This clonotype originated in a human donor in good health. The CDR3 DNA sequence: TGTGCCAGCAGCTGGGGCGGGGCCGACACTGAAGCTTTCTTT. As protein: CASSWGGADTEAFF.